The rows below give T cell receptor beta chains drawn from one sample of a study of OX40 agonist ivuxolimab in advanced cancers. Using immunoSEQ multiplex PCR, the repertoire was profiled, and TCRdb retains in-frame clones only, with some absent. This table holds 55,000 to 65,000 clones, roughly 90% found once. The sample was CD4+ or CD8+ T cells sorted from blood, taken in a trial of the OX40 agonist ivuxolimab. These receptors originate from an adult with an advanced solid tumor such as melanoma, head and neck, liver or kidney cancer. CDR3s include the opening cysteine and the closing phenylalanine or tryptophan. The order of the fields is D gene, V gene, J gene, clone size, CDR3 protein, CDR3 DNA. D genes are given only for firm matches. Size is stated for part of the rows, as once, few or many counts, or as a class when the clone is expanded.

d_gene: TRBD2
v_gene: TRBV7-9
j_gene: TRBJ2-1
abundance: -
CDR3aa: CASSLTSGGSNEQFF
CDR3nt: TGTGCCAGCAGCTTAACTAGCGGGGGGAGCAATGAGCAGTTCTTC

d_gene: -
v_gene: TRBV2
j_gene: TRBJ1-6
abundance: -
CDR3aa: CASQSSYSSYNSPLHF
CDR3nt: TGTGCCAGCCAGTCCTCGTACAGCTCCTATAATTCACCCCTCCACTTT

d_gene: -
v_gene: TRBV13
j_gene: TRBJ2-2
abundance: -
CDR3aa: CASSPDTGELFF
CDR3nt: TGTGCCAGCAGCCCGGACACCGGGGAGCTGTTTTTT

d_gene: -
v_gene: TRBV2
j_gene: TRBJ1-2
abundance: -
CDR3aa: CASTPIPGDYGYTF
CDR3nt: TGTGCCAGCACCCCGATTCCCGGTGACTATGGCTACACCTTC

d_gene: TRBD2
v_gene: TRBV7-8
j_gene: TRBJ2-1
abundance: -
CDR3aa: CASSLGLAGEQFF
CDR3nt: TGTGCCAGCAGCTTGGGACTGGCGGGGGAACAGTTCTTC

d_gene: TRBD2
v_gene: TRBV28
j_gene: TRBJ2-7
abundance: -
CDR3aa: CASSFASGAYEQYF
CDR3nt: TGTGCCAGCAGTTTTGCTAGCGGGGCCTACGAGCAGTACTTC

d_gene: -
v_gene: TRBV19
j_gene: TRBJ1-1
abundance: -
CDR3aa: CATTADPNTEAFF
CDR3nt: TGTGCCACTACAGCCGATCCGAACACTGAAGCTTTCTTT

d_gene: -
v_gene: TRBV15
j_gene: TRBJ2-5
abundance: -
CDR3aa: CATSRDKQGGTQYF
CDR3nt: TGTGCCACCAGCAGAGATAAGCAGGGAGGGACCCAGTACTTC

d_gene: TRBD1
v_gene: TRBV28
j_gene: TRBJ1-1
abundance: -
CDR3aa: CASSFLGTASEAFF
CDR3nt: TGTGCCAGCAGTTTTCTGGGGACAGCCTCTGAAGCTTTCTTT

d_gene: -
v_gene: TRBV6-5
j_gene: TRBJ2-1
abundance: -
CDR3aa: CASSSAGASYNEQFF
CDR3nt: TGTGCCAGCAGTTCTGCAGGGGCCTCCTACAATGAGCAGTTCTTC

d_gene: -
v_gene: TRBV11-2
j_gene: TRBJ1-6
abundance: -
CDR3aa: CASSFNGDNSPLHF
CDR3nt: TGTGCCAGCAGCTTTAACGGAGATAATTCACCCCTCCACTTT

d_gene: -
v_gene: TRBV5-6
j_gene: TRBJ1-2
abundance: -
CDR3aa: CASSYDMVTGYTF
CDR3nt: TGTGCCAGCAGCTATGACATGGTAACTGGCTACACCTTC

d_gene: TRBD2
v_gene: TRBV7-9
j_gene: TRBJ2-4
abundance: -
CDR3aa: CASSLDSGLAGGNIQYF
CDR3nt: TGTGCCAGCAGCTTAGACTCAGGTCTAGCGGGGGGAAACATTCAGTACTTC

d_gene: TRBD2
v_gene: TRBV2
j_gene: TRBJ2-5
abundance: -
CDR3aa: CASSERLAQETQYF
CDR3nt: TGTGCCAGCAGTGAAAGACTAGCCCAAGAGACCCAGTACTTC

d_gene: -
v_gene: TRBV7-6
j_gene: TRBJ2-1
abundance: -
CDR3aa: CASSLDRGDGEQFF
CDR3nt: TGTGCCAGCAGCTTAGATCGAGGGGATGGTGAGCAGTTCTTC

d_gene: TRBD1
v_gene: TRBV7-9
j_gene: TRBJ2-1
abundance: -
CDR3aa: CASSRDSHSVNEQFF
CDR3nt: TGTGCCAGCAGTCGGGACAGCCATTCGGTCAATGAGCAGTTCTTC

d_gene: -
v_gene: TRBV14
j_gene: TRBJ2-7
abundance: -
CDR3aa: CASSQGVQEQYF
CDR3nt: TGTGCCAGCAGCCAAGGGGTCCAGGAGCAGTACTTC

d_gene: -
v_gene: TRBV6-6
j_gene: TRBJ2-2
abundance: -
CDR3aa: CASRGPHGELFF
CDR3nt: TGTGCCAGCCGGGGGCCCCACGGGGAGCTGTTTTTT

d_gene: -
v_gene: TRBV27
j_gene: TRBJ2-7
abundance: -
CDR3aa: CASSPGAGKFHEQYF
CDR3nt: TGTGCCAGCAGTCCCGGGGCAGGAAAGTTCCACGAGCAGTACTTC

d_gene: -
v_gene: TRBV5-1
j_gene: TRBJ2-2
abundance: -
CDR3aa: CASSLLQPDTGELFF
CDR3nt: TGCGCCAGCAGCTTGCTCCAGCCGGACACCGGGGAGCTGTTTTTT

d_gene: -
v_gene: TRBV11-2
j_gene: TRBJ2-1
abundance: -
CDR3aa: CASSLGSFNEQFF
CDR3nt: TGTGCCAGCAGCTTAGGCAGCTTCAATGAGCAGTTCTTC

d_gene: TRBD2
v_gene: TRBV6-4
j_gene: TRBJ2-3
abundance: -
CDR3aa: CASSAGSGGTDTQYF
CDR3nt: TGTGCCAGCAGTGCCGGTAGCGGGGGCACAGATACGCAGTATTTT

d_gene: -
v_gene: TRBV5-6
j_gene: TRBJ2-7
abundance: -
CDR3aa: CASSLLDSYEQYF
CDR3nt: TGTGCCAGCAGCTTGTTGGATTCCTACGAGCAGTACTTC

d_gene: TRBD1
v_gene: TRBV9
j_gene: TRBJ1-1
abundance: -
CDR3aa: CASSVGTGGTEAFF
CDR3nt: TGTGCCAGCAGCGTAGGAACAGGGGGCACTGAAGCTTTCTTT

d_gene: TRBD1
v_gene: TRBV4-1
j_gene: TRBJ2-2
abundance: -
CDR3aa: CASSQAGGPTGELFF
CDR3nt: TGCGCCAGCAGCCAAGCAGGGGGTCCCACCGGGGAGCTGTTTTTT

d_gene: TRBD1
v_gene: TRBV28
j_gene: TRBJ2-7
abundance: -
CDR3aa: CASSLPAGTGGSYEQYF
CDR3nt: TGTGCCAGCAGTTTGCCCGCCGGGACAGGGGGCTCCTACGAGCAGTACTTC

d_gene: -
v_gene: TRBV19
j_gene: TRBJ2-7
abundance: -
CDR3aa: CASSISLSTEQYF
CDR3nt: TGTGCCAGTAGTATCTCTCTATCTACCGAGCAGTACTTC

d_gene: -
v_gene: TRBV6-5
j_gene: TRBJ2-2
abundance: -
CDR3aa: CASSSLGPITGELFF
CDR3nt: TGTGCCAGCAGTTCCCTCGGTCCCATCACCGGGGAGCTGTTTTTT

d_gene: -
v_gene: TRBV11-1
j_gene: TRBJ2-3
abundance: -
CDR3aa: CASSLPGGPDTDTQYF
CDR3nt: TGTGCCAGCAGCTTACCCGGGGGGCCGGACACAGATACGCAGTATTTT

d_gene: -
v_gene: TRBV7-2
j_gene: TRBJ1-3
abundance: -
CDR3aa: CASSQGWGLTGNTIYF
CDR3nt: TGTGCCAGCAGCCAAGGGTGGGGTCTGACTGGAAACACCATATATTTT

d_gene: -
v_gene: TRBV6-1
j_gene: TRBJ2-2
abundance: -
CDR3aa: CASSSGEDNTGELFF
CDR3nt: TGTGCCAGCAGTTCAGGGGAAGATAACACCGGGGAGCTGTTTTTT

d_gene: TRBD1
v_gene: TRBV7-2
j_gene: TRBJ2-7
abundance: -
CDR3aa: CASSPDREGLTYEQYF
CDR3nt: TGTGCCAGCAGCCCGGACAGGGAAGGTCTAACCTACGAGCAGTACTTC

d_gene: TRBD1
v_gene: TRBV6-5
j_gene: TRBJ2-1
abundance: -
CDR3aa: CASSYSRTGYEQFF
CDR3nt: TGTGCCAGCAGTTACTCCCGGACAGGGTATGAGCAGTTCTTC

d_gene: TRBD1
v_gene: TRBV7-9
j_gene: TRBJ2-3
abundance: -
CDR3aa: CASSSRQGEYTDTQYF
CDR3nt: TGTGCCAGCAGCTCTAGACAGGGGGAATACACAGATACGCAGTATTTT

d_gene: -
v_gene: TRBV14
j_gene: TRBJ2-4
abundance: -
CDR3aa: CASSRSWVMHF
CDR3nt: TGTGCCAGCAGCCGGTCCTGGGTGATGCACTTC

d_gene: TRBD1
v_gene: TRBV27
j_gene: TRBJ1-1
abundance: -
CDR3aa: CASRTGGAEAFF
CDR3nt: TGTGCCAGCCGGACAGGGGGAGCTGAAGCTTTCTTT

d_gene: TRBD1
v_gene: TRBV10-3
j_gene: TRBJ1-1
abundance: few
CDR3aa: CAISDDQGVMNTEAFF
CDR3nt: TGTGCCATCAGTGATGACCAGGGGGTCATGAACACTGAAGCTTTCTTT

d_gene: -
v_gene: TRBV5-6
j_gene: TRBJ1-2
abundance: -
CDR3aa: CASSFFFGGQGDTF
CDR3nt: TGTGCCAGCAGCTTTTTCTTTGGGGGGCAGGGAGACACCTTC

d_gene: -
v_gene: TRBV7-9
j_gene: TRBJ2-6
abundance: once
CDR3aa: CASSSTTGTGANVLTF
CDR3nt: TGTGCCAGCAGCTCGACTACAGGGACCGGGGCCAACGTCCTGACTTTC

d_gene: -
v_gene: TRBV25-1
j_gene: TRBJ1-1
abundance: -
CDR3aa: CASSESRLLGMNTEAFF
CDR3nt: TGTGCCAGCAGTGAATCAAGGCTATTGGGCATGAACACTGAAGCTTTCTTT

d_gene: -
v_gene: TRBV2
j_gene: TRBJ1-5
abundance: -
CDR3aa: CASNERIGGANQPQHF
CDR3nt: TGTGCCAGCAACGAGAGGATAGGGGGGGCCAATCAGCCCCAGCATTTT

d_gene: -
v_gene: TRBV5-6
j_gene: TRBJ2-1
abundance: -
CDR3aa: CASSLARGENVNEQFF
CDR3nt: TGTGCCAGCAGCTTGGCCAGGGGCGAAAATGTCAATGAGCAGTTCTTC

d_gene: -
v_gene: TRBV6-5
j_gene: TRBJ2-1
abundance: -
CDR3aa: CASSYIGAGEQFF
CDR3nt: TGTGCCAGCAGTTACATCGGGGCGGGGGAGCAGTTCTTC

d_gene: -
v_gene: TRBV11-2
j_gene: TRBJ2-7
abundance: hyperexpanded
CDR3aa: CASSLANWQYF
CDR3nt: TGTGCCAGCAGCTTAGCAAATTGGCAGTACTTC

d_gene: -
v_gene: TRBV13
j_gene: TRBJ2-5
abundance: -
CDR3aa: CASSLSGGAAETQYF
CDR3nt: TGTGCCAGCAGCTTAAGTGGGGGGGCAGCGGAGACCCAGTACTTC

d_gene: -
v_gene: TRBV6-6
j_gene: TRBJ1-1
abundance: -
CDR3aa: CAGSLGDTEAFF
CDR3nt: TGTGCCGGATCTCTGGGGGACACTGAAGCTTTCTTT

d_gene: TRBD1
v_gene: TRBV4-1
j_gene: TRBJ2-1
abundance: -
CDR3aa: CASSRGQGWEDEQFF
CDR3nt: TGCGCCAGCAGCCGGGGACAGGGGTGGGAGGATGAGCAGTTCTTC

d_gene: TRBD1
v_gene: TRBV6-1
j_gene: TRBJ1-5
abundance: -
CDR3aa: CASSLTGGFNQPQHF
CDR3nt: TGTGCCAGCAGCCTTACAGGGGGCTTCAATCAGCCCCAGCATTTT

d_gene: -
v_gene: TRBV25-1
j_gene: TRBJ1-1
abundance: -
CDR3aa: CASSLNTEAFF
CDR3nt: TGTGCCAGCAGTTTAAACACTGAAGCTTTCTTT

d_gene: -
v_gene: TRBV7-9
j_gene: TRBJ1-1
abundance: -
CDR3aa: CASRLVNDSPSTEAFF
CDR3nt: TGTGCCAGCAGATTAGTCAACGACAGTCCCAGCACTGAAGCTTTCTTT

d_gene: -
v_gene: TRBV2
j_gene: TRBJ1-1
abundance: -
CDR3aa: CASSEAGTPENTEAFF
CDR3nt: TGTGCCAGCAGTGAAGCGGGGACACCAGAGAACACTGAAGCTTTCTTT

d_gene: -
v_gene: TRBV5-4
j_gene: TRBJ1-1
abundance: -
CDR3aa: CASSLEPVGTEAFF
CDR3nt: TGTGCCAGCAGCTTGGAACCCGTGGGCACTGAAGCTTTCTTT

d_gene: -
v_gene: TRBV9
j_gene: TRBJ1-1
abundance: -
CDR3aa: CASSVGGGSMNTEAFF
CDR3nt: TGTGCCAGCAGCGTAGGTGGGGGATCAATGAACACTGAAGCTTTCTTT

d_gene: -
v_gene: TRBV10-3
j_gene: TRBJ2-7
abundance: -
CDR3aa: CAISESWGELGDEQYF
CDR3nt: TGTGCCATCAGTGAGTCGTGGGGGGAACTGGGAGACGAGCAGTACTTC

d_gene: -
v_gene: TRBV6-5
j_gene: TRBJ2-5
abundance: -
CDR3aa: CASSSGLFETQYF
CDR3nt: TGTGCCAGCAGTTCGGGACTTTTTGAGACCCAGTACTTC

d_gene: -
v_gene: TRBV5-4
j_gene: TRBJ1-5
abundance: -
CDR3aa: CASSLGGIDPREPQHF
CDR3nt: TGTGCCAGCAGCTTGGGCGGGATTGACCCCAGGGAGCCCCAGCATTTT

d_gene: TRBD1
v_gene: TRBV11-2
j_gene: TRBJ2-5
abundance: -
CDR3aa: CASSSPGQGNQETQYF
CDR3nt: TGTGCCAGCAGCTCGCCGGGACAGGGGAACCAAGAGACCCAGTACTTC